Each of the 30 T cell receptor beta chains below was sequenced from the same sample in a study. One entry per CDR3 protein results from TCRdb running MiXCR on the 5' RACE reads. The data contain tens of thousands of distinct CDR3 sequences, more than 20% of them singletons. The sample comprised tumor-infiltrating naive CD4+ T cells sorted from the breast tumor. Subset defined: naive CD4+ T cells, CD4+CD45RA+CD25-. These receptors all stem from a female donor with breast cancer.

The V call is TRBV20-1, the J call TRBJ1-5, with D perhaps TRBD1 (5 bases). Trimming took 6 bases from V and 4 from J, leaving 16 bases between them. The CDR3 is 14 amino acids. Per germline, CDR1 DFQATT and CDR2 SNEGSKA (reference sequence). CDR3 bases: TGCAGTGCGGGATCAGGGAGACTGAATCAGCCCCAGCATTTT. It encodes CSAGSGRLNQPQHF.

This clonotype has only a few counts. The chain links TRBV12-3 or TRBV12-4 to TRBJ2-5; D is perhaps TRBD1 (5 bases). This CDR3 has 14 residues. V dropped 2 bases and J dropped 4 bases, with 11 bases sitting between them. CDR3 DNA sequence: TGTGCCAGCAGTTTATCAGGGTTAGGAGAGACCCAGTACTTC. Its protein product is CASSLSGLGETQYF.

The chain uses TRBV3-1 and TRBJ2-5, with 7 bases matching TRBD1. V was pared by 3 bases and J by 7 bases, with 8 bases of the junction left unmatched. CDR3 length: 14 residues. From germline, CDR1 is LGHDT and CDR2 YNNKEL (reference sequence). Here the CDR3 DNA reads TGTGCCAGCAGCCAGAGGACAGGTATAGGGACCCAGTACTTC. Encoded protein: CASSQRTGIGTQYF.

This clonotype was seen many times. This chain connects TRBV6-5 to TRBJ1-1; possible D gene TRBD1, 6 bases. V was trimmed by 8 bases and J by 4 bases, leaving 20 bases between them. Germline V gene sequence: CDR1 MNHEY, CDR2 SVGAGI. This CDR3 has 15 amino acids. CDR3 loop: CASGSPQGVITEAFF. CDR3 in DNA: TGTGCCAGCGGATCTCCACAGGGAGTGATCACTGAAGCTTTCTTT.

Only a few counts were recorded for this clonotype. This chain connects TRBV5-1 to TRBJ2-2; TRBD2 aligns across 9 bases. The CDR3 has 16 residues. Per the germline V gene, CDR1 is SGHRS and CDR2 is YFSETQ. V lost 4 bases and J lost 5; bases outside the gene matches: 9. The CDR3 protein is CASSRGLAGKTGELFF. The CDR3 region has the DNA TGCGCCAGCAGCCGAGGGCTAGCGGGAAAAACCGGGGAGCTGTTTTTT.

This clonotype was seen at least ten times. The rearrangement links TRBV5-1 to TRBJ2-5; weak D call: TRBD1 (6 bases). Germline V gene lookup returns CDR1 SGHRS and CDR2 YFSETQ. The CDR3 extends over 15 amino acids. V shed 0 bases and J shed 5 bases, with 14 bases lying between them. CDR3 loop: CASSLGGQQEETQYF. The CDR3 DNA reads TGCGCCAGCAGCTTGGGGGGGCAACAGGAGGAGACCCAGTACTTC. Complete variable domain (other parts from reference TRBV5-1 and TRBJ2-5): KAGVTQTPRYLIKTRGQQVTLSCSPISGHRSVSWYQQTPGQGLQFLFEYFSETQRNKGNFPGRFSGRQFSNSRSEMNVSTLELGDSALYLCASSLGGQQEETQYFGPGTRLLVL.

This clonotype has at least ten counts. The rearrangement uses TRBV4-2 and TRBJ2-3; TRBD2 aligns across 7 bases. Trimming at V came to 1 base and at J to 4 bases, leaving 2 bases not matched to a gene. The length of the CDR3 is 14 residues. CDR1 LGHNA and CDR2 YNFKEQ come from the germline V gene. The CDR3 here is CASSQGTRADTQYF. DNA for the CDR3: TGTGCCAGCAGCCAAGGGACTAGGGCAGATACGCAGTATTTT.

The rearrangement uses TRBV2 and TRBJ1-5, with D unclear. Trimming cost V 5 bases and J 0 bases, with 8 bases left between them. Germline lookup yields CDR1 SNHLY and CDR2 FYNNEI. CDR3 length: 14 residues. CDR3 in amino acids: CASSTVASNQPQHF. CDR3 bases: TGTGCCAGCAGTACCGTCGCTAGCAATCAGCCCCAGCATTTT.

This clonotype was seen only a few times. This chain connects TRBV4-1 to TRBJ2-7, with D unclear. From germline, CDR1 is MGHRA and CDR2 YSYEKL. The CDR3 extends over 16 amino acids. V lost 0 bases, J lost 2 bases, and 14 bases lay in between. In DNA, the CDR3 is TGCGCCAGCAGCCAAGAGTCTATTTTAGGAACCTACGAGCAGTACTTC. Translating gives CASSQESILGTYEQYF.

CDR3 coding DNA: TGTGCCAGCTTCCGAATCCAGGGAAGCTCCTACGAGCAGTACTTC. It translates to CASFRIQGSSYEQYF. The rearrangement uses TRBV6-2 or TRBV6-3 and TRBJ2-7; TRBD1 is a possible D gene (5 bases). The CDR3 has 15 residues. V lost 8 bases to trimming and J lost 0 bases, with 17 bases between them. Germline V gene lookup returns CDR1 MNHEY and CDR2 SVGEGT.

As DNA, the CDR3 is TGTGCCAGCAGCCCCAGCAGAAGCGGGGGCTACACCTTC. Translated, it gives CASSPSRSGGYTF. The chain is built from TRBV7-8 and TRBJ1-2, with D unresolved. Germline-derived CDR1 and CDR2 are SGHVS and FQNEAQ. V gave up 5 bases and J gave up 8 bases, with 15 bases separating them. The CDR3 consists of 13 residues.

This chain connects TRBV2 to TRBJ2-1; no clear D gene. Germline V CDR1 and CDR2: SNHLY, FYNNEI. The CDR3 covers 14 residues. V lost 6 bases to trimming and J lost 0 bases, with 9 bases between them. The CDR3 reads CASRSGSSYNEQFF. The DNA for the CDR3 is TGTGCCAGCAGATCCGGTAGCTCCTACAATGAGCAGTTCTTC. The full variable domain, completed using reference TRBV2 and TRBJ2-1, is EPEVTQTPSHQVTQMGQEVILRCVPISNHLYFYWYRQILGQKVEFLVSFYNNEISEKSEIFDDQFSVERPDGSNFTLKIRSTKLEDSAMYFCASRSGSSYNEQFFGPGTRLTVL.

This clonotype was recorded a few times. CDR3 protein: CASSPPGQSLGTQYF. The CDR3 nucleotides are TGTGCCAGCAGCCCCCCGGGACAGAGCCTGGGGACCCAGTACTTC. This sequence joins TRBV7-2 and TRBJ2-5; 7 bases fit TRBD1. The CDR3 is made up of 15 amino acids. The V and J ends lost 5 bases and 7 bases, in that order; junction bases with no gene match: 13. Per the germline V gene, CDR1 is SGHTA and CDR2 is FQGNSA.

This clonotype was detected ten times or more. The chain joins TRBV10-2 to TRBJ2-7; 8 bases line up with TRBD1. V trimming: 6 bases; J trimming: 6 bases; junction bases outside the gene matches: 10. This CDR3 has 14 amino acids. Per germline, CDR1 WSHSY and CDR2 SAAADI. CDR3 residues: CASRGGQGASEQYF. The CDR3 coding sequence is TGCGCCAGCAGAGGAGGACAGGGAGCGAGCGAGCAGTACTTC.

The V and J genes are TRBV7-8 and TRBJ1-1; a weak D match, TRBD1 (5 bases). The CDR3 covers 13 residues. Germline values: CDR1 SGHVS, CDR2 FQNEAQ. With 3 bases removed from V and 8 bases from J, the gap between germline ends came to 13 bases. CDR3 amino acids: CASSFGGVREAFF. The CDR3 nucleotides are TGTGCCAGCAGCTTCGGGGGGGTTAGGGAAGCTTTCTTT.

The chain is built from TRBV2 and TRBJ2-1; the D gene is possibly TRBD1 (6 bases). Germline lookup yields CDR1 SNHLY and CDR2 FYNNEI. The V gene lost 6 bases and the J gene lost 13 bases, with 19 bases spanning the gap. CDR3 size: 13 residues. The CDR3 DNA follows: TGTGCCAGCAGGGCACAGGGAAAAGAGACCCAGTTCTTC. This translates into CASRAQGKETQFF. The variable domain in full, with the rest retrieved from reference TRBV2 and TRBJ2-1, is EPEVTQTPSHQVTQMGQEVILRCVPISNHLYFYWYRQILGQKVEFLVSFYNNEISEKSEIFDDQFSVERPDGSNFTLKIRSTKLEDSAMYFCASRAQGKETQFFGPGTRLTVL.

There are many counts of this clonotype. V and J are TRBV5-1 and TRBJ2-7; 9 bases align to TRBD1. The trim removed 1 base at V and 4 bases at J, leaving 3 bases unmatched. CDR1 and CDR2 (germline): SGHRS, YFSETQ. CDR3 size: 14 residues. The CDR3 coding sequence is TGCGCCAGCAGCTTGCAAGGGACAGGGTACGAGCAGTACTTC. This codes for CASSLQGTGYEQYF.

This clonotype was counted a single time. The missing conserved phenylalanine or tryptophan at the end of this CDR3 makes a read error likely. CDR3 nucleotide sequence: TGTGCCAGCAGCCAAGGCGGACAGGGGGCTCATTCACCCCTCCACCTT. Translating it yields CASSQGGQGAHSPLHL. The gene calls are TRBV4-2 and TRBJ1-6; 11 bases match TRBD1. Per the germline V gene, CDR1 is LGHNA and CDR2 is YNFKEQ. V shed 1 base, J shed 8 bases, and the junction held 4 bases outside the gene matches. The CDR3 has 16 amino acids.

This clonotype was detected many times. V and J are TRBV6-2 or TRBV6-3 and TRBJ2-1; D ambiguous. The germline V gene encodes CDR1 MNHEY and CDR2 SVGEGT. The CDR3 extends over 13 amino acids. Trimming stripped 6 bases from V and 8 bases from J, with 14 bases between. The CDR3 nucleotides read TGTGCCAGCAGGAACCCCACGGAGCATGAGCAGTTCTTC. This sequence encodes CASRNPTEHEQFF.

The chain employs TRBV5-1 and TRBJ2-2, with 7 bases fitting TRBD1. Per the germline V gene, CDR1 is SGHRS and CDR2 is YFSETQ. The CDR3 contains 15 residues. The V gene end was trimmed by 0 bases and the J gene end by 6 bases; junction bases not matched to a gene: 5. CDR3: CASSLAPTGSGELFF. The DNA of the CDR3 is TGCGCCAGCAGCTTGGCCCCGACAGGGTCCGGGGAGCTGTTTTTT.

This clonotype was counted between two and nine times. The chain uses TRBV9 and TRBJ2-5; D perhaps matches TRBD2 (5 bases). Germline V gene data show CDR1 as SGDLS and CDR2 as YYNGEE. Between the trimmed V and J ends, which lost 9 bases and 5 bases, there was a span of 17 bases. The CDR3 covers 13 residues. CDR3 in amino acids: CAKSEGLRETQYF. In nucleotides, the CDR3 is TGTGCCAAAAGTGAGGGTTTACGGGAGACCCAGTACTTC.

The chain carries TRBV6-6 and TRBJ2-7; TRBD2 matches 7 bases. Germline V gene data show CDR1 as MNHNY and CDR2 as SVGAGI (reference sequence). The CDR3 length is 15 residues. V lost 2 bases and J lost 0; bases outside the gene matches: 4. The CDR3 DNA follows: TGTGCCAGCAGTTACGGGGCGGGGGACTCCTACGAGCAGTACTTC. This translates into CASSYGAGDSYEQYF.

This clonotype was detected ten times or more. This chain's CDR3 is CASRRAYNEQFF. The CDR3 DNA sequence: TGTGCCAGCCGGCGGGCTTACAATGAGCAGTTCTTC. The V call is TRBV6-1, the J call TRBJ2-1, with TRBD2 as a possible D gene (5 bases). The germline CDR1 and CDR2 sequences are MNHNS and SASEGT. V was clipped by 8 bases and J by 4 bases, with 9 bases between them. This CDR3 contains 12 residues.

The V gene is TRBV5-1, the J gene TRBJ2-7, with TRBD2 identical over 10 bases. Germline assignment: CDR1 SGHRS and CDR2 YFSETQ. CDR3 length: 15 amino acids. The ends lost 1 base at V and 3 bases at J; junction bases unmatched: 4. CDR3: CASSLTSGILYEQYF. DNA of the CDR3: TGCGCCAGCAGCTTGACTAGCGGGATTCTCTACGAGCAGTACTTC.

This clonotype was counted a few times. The chain employs TRBV4-1 and TRBJ2-1; 8 nucleotides align to TRBD2. Per the germline V gene, CDR1 is MGHRA and CDR2 is YSYEKL. V was pared by 7 bases and J by 8 bases, with 10 bases of the junction left unmatched. The CDR3 sequence is 14 residues long. The CDR3 coding sequence is TGCGCCAGCACCGCCCGCGGGAGGACCCATGAGCAGTTCTTC. It specifies CASTARGRTHEQFF.

This clonotype came up a few times. V is TRBV7-2 and J is TRBJ2-3; 8 bases are shared with TRBD1. V trimming: 5 bases; J trimming: 2 bases; junction bases outside the gene matches: 6. CDR1 SGHTA and CDR2 FQGNSA come from the germline V gene. The CDR3 consists of 15 residues. In DNA form, the CDR3 reads TGTGCCAGCAGCGACAGGGGCCTCTTCACAGATACGCAGTATTTT. This translates into CASSDRGLFTDTQYF.

The gene calls are TRBV5-1 and TRBJ2-1, with no clear D. Germline CDR1 is SGHRS and CDR2 is YFSETQ. V was pared by 4 bases and J by 2 bases, with 13 bases between. The CDR3 is 15 residues long. This CDR3 is CASSPRRETYNEQFF. The CDR3, as DNA: TGCGCCAGCAGCCCCCGAAGAGAAACCTACAATGAGCAGTTCTTC.

This clonotype was recorded a few times. V is TRBV6-6 and J is TRBJ2-1, with D perhaps matching TRBD2 (6 bases). The CDR3 covers 13 residues. V gave up 5 bases and J gave up 8 bases, with 13 bases separating them. CDR1 and CDR2 (germline): MNHNY, SVGAGI (reference sequence). The CDR3 DNA reads TGTGCCAGCAGTCTCCCCGGGGGTTATGAGCAGTTCTTC. Protein product: CASSLPGGYEQFF.

This rearrangement joins TRBV7-6 to TRBJ2-1, with 10 bases identical to TRBD2. Trimming removed 2 bases from V and 2 bases from J; junction bases left unmatched: 0. Germline V gene lookup returns CDR1 SGHVS and CDR2 FNYEAQ. The CDR3 has 15 residues. The CDR3 protein is CASSLLAGAYNEQFF. CDR3 in DNA: TGTGCCAGCAGCTTACTAGCGGGAGCCTACAATGAGCAGTTCTTC.

This rearrangement joins TRBV28 to TRBJ2-1; 7 bases line up with TRBD2. CDR3 length: 14 amino acids. Germline CDR1 MDHEN, CDR2 SYDVKM. Losses at the gene ends were 8 bases for V and 7 bases for J; bases not matched to a gene: 11. The CDR3 sequence is CASAGAGVKNEQFF. Written as DNA, the CDR3 is TGTGCCAGCGCCGGGGCGGGAGTAAAGAATGAGCAGTTCTTC.